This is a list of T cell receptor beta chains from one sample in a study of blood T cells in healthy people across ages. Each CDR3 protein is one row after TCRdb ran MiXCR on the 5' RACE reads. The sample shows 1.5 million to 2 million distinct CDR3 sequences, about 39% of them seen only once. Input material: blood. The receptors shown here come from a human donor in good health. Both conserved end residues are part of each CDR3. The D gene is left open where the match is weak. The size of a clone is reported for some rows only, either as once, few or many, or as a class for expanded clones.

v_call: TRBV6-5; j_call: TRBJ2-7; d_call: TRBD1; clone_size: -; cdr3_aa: CASSYGQGEYEQYF; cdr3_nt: TGTGCCAGCAGTTACGGACAGGGGGAATACGAGCAGTACTTC
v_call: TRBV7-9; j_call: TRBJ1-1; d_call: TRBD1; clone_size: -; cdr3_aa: CASSFTGGGTEAFF; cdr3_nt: TGTGCCAGCAGTTTCACAGGGGGCGGCACTGAAGCTTTCTTT
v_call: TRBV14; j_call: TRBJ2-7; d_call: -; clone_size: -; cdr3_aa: CAGSPNTYEQYF; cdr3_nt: TGTGCCGGCAGCCCTAATACCTACGAGCAGTACTTC
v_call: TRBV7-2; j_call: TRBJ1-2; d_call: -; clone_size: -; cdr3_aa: CASSLRGVPYGYTF; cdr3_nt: TGTGCCAGCAGCTTACGCGGTGTACCCTATGGCTACACCTTC
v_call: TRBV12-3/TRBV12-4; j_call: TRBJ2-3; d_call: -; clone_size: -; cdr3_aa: CASRLGFTDTQYF; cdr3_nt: TGTGCCAGCAGACTAGGGTTCACAGATACGCAGTATTTT
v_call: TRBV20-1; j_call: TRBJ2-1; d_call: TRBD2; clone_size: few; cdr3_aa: CSAREERGASYNEQFF; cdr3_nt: TGCAGTGCTAGAGAGGAGCGGGGGGCGTCCTACAATGAGCAGTTCTTC
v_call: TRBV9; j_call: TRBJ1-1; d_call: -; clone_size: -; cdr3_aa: CASSVAPETEAFF; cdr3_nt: TGTGCCAGCAGCGTAGCTCCGGAGACTGAAGCTTTCTTT
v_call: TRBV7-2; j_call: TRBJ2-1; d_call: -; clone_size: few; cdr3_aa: CASSLIGGMYNEQFF; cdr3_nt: TGTGCCAGCAGCTTAATTGGGGGGATGTACAATGAGCAGTTCTTC
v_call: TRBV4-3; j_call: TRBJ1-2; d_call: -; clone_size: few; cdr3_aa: CASIQRGHYGYTF; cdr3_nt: TGCGCCAGCATCCAAAGAGGGCACTATGGCTACACCTTC
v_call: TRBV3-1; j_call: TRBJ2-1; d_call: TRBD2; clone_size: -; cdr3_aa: CASSQEGSGNNEQFF; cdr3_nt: TGTGCCAGCAGCCAAGAGGGTAGCGGGAACAATGAGCAGTTCTTC
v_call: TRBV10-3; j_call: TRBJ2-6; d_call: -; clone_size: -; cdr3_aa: CAISEDDGARAGANVLTF; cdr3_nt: TGTGCCATCAGTGAGGATGACGGGGCGCGGGCTGGGGCCAACGTCCTGACTTTC
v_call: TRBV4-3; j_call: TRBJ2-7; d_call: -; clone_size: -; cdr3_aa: CASSQEYGVPQYF; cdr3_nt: TGCGCCAGCAGCCAGGAATACGGGGTTCCACAGTACTTC
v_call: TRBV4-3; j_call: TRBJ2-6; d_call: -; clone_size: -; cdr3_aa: CASSQRQGFLSGANVLTF; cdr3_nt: TGCGCCAGCAGCCAAAGGCAGGGGTTTCTCTCTGGGGCCAACGTCCTGACTTTC
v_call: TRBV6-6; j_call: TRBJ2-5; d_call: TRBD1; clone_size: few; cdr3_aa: CASSYGTGGGETQYF; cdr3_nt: TGTGCCAGCAGTTACGGGACAGGGGGAGGAGAGACCCAGTACTTC
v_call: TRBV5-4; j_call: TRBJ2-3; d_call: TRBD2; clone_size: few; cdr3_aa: CASSPTSGGEVDTQYF; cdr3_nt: TGTGCCAGCAGCCCGACTAGCGGGGGGGAAGTAGATACGCAGTATTTT
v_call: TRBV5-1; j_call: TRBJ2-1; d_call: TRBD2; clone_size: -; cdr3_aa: CASSWTSGGENEQFF; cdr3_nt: TGCGCCAGCAGCTGGACTAGCGGGGGGGAAAATGAGCAGTTCTTC
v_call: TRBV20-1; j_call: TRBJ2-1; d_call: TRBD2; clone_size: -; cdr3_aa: CSARASGRSAEQFF; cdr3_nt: TGCAGTGCTAGGGCCAGCGGGAGGTCAGCTGAGCAGTTCTTC
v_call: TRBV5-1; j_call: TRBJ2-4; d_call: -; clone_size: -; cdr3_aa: CASSWGFLGDIQYF; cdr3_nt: TGCGCCAGCAGCTGGGGATTCCTAGGAGACATTCAGTACTTC
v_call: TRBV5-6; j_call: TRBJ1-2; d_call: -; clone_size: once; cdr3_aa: CASSLSRLGGYTF; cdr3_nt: TGTGCCAGCAGCCTGTCTAGGTTGGGGGGCTACACCTTC
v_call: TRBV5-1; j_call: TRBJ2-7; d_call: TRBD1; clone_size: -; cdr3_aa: CASSFSPDRGYEQYF; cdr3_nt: TGCGCCAGCAGCTTCTCGCCGGACAGGGGCTACGAGCAGTACTTC
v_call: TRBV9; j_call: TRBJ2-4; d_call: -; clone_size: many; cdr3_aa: CASSLNLQGSGSIQYF; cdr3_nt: TGTGCCAGCAGCCTCAACCTACAGGGTAGCGGTAGTATTCAGTACTTC
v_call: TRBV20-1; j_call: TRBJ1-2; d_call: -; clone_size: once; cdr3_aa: CSPRLDRSYGYTF; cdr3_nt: TGCAGCCCGCGCCTGGACAGATCCTATGGCTACACCTTC
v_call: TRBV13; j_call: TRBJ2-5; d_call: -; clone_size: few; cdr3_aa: CASSSGTAAGTQYF; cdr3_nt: TGTGCCAGCAGCTCAGGGACGGCAGCGGGGACCCAGTACTTC
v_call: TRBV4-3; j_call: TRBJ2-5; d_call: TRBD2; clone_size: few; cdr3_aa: CASSPQTSGAKTQYF; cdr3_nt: TGCGCCAGCAGCCCACAGACTAGCGGGGCAAAGACCCAGTACTTC
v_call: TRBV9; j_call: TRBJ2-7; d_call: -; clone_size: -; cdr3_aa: CASSVVGTPYEQYF; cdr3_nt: TGTGCCAGCAGCGTAGTAGGCACCCCCTACGAGCAGTACTTC
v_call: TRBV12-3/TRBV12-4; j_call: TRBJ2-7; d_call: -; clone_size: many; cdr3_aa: CASSFSSGEQYF; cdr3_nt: TGTGCCAGCAGTTTTAGTTCAGGCGAGCAGTACTTC
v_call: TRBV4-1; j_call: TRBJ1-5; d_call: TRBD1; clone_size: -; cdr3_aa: CASSHPSNGQVLNQPQHF; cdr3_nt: TGCGCCAGCAGCCACCCGAGCAACGGACAGGTCCTCAATCAGCCCCAGCATTTT
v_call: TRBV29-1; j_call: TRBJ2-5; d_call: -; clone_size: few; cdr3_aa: CSVEKTDTQETQYF; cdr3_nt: TGCAGCGTCGAAAAAACGGACACCCAAGAGACCCAGTACTTC
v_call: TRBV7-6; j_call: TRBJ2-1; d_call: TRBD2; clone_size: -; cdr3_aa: CASSLALRWEGDEQFF; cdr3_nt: TGTGCCAGCAGCTTAGCGCTTCGGTGGGAGGGCGATGAGCAGTTCTTC
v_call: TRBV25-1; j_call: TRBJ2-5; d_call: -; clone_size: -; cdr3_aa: CASSEWRGGYQETQYF; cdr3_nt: TGTGCCAGCAGTGAGTGGAGAGGGGGATACCAAGAGACCCAGTACTTC
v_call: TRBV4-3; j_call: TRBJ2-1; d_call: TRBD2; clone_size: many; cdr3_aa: CASRLIAGANNEQFF; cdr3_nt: TGCGCCAGCCGATTAATAGCGGGGGCTAACAATGAGCAGTTCTTC
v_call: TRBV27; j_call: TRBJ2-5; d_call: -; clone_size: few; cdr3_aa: CASSADQDYGETQYF; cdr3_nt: TGTGCCAGCAGTGCCGACCAGGACTATGGAGAGACCCAGTACTTC
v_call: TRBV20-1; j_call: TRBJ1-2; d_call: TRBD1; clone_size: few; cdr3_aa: CSAQRDRFDYTF; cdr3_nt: TGCAGTGCTCAGAGGGACAGGTTCGACTACACCTTC
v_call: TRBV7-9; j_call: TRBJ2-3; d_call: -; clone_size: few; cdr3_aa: CASSPRGGRVDTQYF; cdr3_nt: TGTGCCAGCAGCCCCCGTGGGGGGCGAGTAGATACGCAGTATTTT
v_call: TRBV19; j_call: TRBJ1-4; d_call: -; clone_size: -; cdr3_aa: CASSFDNNEKLFF; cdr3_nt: TGTGCCAGTAGCTTTGACAATAATGAAAAACTGTTTTTT
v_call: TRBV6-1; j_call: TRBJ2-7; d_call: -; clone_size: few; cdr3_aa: CASAGTRNTYEQYF; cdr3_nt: TGTGCCAGCGCCGGGACACGGAACACCTACGAGCAGTACTTC
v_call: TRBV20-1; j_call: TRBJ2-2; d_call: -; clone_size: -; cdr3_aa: CSARQGLNTGELFF; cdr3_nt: TGCAGTGCTAGGCAGGGCCTTAACACCGGGGAGCTGTTTTTT
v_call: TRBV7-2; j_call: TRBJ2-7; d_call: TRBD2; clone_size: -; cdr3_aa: CASSRGVTSYEQYF; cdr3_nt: TGTGCCAGCAGTCGGGGGGTTACCTCCTACGAGCAGTACTTC
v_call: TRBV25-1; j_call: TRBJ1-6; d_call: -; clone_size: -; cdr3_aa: CASSELGGDHSPLHF; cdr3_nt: TGTGCCAGCAGTGAATTGGGAGGGGATCATTCACCCCTCCACTTT
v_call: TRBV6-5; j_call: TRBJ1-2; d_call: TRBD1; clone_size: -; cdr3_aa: CASSSTIPRDRAGYGYTF; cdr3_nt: TGTGCCAGCAGTTCCACGATCCCAAGGGACAGGGCCGGCTATGGCTACACCTTC
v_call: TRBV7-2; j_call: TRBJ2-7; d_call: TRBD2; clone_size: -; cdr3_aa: CASSLRLAGGSEQYF; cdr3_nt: TGTGCCAGCAGCTTGCGTCTAGCGGGGGGAAGCGAGCAGTACTTC
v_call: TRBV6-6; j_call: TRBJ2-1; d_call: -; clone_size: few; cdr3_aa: CASSYSPDRSYNEQFF; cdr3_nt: TGTGCCAGCAGTTACTCGCCCGATCGCTCCTACAATGAGCAGTTCTTC
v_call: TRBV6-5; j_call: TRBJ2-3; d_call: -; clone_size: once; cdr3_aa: CASSYSSLGFLRTDTQYF; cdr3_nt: TGTGCCAGCAGTTACTCAAGCCTTGGATTCTTACGCACAGATACGCAGTATTTT
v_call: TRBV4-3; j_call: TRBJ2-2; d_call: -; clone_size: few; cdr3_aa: CASSQVPGGRELFF; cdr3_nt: TGCGCCAGCAGCCAAGTACCGGGGGGCAGGGAGCTGTTTTTT
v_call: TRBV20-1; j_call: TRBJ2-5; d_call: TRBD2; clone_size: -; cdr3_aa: CSATSGSLETQYF; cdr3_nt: TGCAGTGCTACAAGCGGGAGCCTTGAGACCCAGTACTTC
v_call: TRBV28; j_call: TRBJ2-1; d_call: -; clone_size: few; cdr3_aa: CASSFLLASSYNEQFF; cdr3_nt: TGTGCCAGCAGTTTTTTGCTAGCGAGCTCCTACAATGAGCAGTTCTTC
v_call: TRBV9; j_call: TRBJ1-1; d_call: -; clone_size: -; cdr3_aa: CASSGLGRRGTEAFF; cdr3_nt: TGTGCCAGCAGCGGGCTTGGGCGGCGAGGCACTGAAGCTTTCTTT
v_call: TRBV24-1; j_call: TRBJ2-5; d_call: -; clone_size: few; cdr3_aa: CATSDTTYQETQYF; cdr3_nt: TGTGCCACCAGTGACACTACGTACCAAGAGACCCAGTACTTC
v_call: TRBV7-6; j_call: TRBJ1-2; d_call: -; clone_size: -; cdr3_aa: CAGSPLLQGRAGYTF; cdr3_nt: TGTGCCGGCAGCCCCCTGTTACAGGGAAGAGCTGGCTACACCTTC
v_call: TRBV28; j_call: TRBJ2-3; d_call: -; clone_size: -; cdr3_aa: CASSSRRLSDTQYF; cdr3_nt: TGTGCCAGCAGTTCAAGGCGGCTCTCAGATACGCAGTATTTT
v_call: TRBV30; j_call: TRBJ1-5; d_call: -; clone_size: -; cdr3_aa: CAWSSERGQPQHF; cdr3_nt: TGTGCCTGGAGTTCTGAGAGGGGTCAGCCCCAGCATTTT
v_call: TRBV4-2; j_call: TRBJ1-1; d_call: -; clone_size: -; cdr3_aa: CASSPRHGPPNTETFF; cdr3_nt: TGTGCCAGCAGCCCCCGACACGGGCCCCCGAACACTGAAACTTTCTTT
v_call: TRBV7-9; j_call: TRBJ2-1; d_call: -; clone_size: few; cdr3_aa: CASSDEDSKQFF; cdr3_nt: TGTGCCAGCAGCGACGAGGACAGTAAGCAGTTCTTC
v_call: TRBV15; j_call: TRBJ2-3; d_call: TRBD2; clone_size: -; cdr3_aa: CATSRGPGGADTQYF; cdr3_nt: TGTGCCACCAGCAGAGGACCCGGGGGGGCCGATACGCAGTATTTT
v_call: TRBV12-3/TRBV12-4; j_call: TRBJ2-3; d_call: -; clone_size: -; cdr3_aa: CASRLSGLVTDTQYF; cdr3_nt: TGTGCCAGCAGGCTCTCCGGTCTAGTCACAGATACGCAGTATTTT
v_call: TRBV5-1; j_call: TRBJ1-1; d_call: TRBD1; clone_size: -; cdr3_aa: CASSWTGATEAFF; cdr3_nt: TGCGCCAGCTCGTGGACAGGGGCCACTGAAGCTTTCTTT
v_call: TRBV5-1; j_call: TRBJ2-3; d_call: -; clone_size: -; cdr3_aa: CASCPGAITDTQYF; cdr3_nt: TGCGCCAGCTGCCCGGGGGCCATCACAGATACGCAGTATTTT
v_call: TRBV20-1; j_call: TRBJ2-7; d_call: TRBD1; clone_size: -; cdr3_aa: CSATDRSSYEQYF; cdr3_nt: TGCAGTGCTACGGACAGGAGTTCCTACGAGCAGTACTTC
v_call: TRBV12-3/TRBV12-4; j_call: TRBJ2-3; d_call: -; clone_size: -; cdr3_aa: CAIPVGSTDTQYF; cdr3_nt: TGTGCCATTCCCGTGGGGTCCACAGATACGCAGTATTTT